The count of the clone carrying this TCR beta chain is one. Stated time point: peripheral blood 6 weeks after treatment start. Germline V gene lookup returns CDR1 LGHNA and CDR2 YSLEER. CDR3 length: 15 residues. V gave up 0 bases and J gave up 4 bases, with 10 bases separating them. These data are taken from a study of PD-L1 blockade in urothelial cancer. Looking at the study overall: Previous chemotherapy exposure amounted to 0 to 3 regimens for patients.

TCRdb's copy holds only in-frame clones and misses some; the assay was immunoSEQ multiplex PCR. The sample has about 91,000 clones, less than 90% seen once. The clonotype comes from a man between 65 and 80 years old with urothelial cancer. The chain couples TRBV4-3 to TRBJ1-3; no firm D call. The source was PBMCs, collected around atezolizumab (anti-PD-L1) treatment. CDR3: CASSQDITGGNTIYF. CDR3 bases: TGCGCCAGCAGCCAAGATATAACGGGGGGAAACACCATATATTTT.